These 28 T cell receptor beta chains were sequenced from one sample in a study of blood T cell repertoires in COVID-19 (dated by TCRdb to about 2020). Libraries came from the immunoSEQ multiplex PCR assay. The table comes from immuneACCESS by way of TCRdb, which keeps in-frame sequences with V and J called. Part of the clones is missing from these tables; in studies checked, under half for an unresolved V gene and the rest for unknown reasons. The sample has 110,000 to 150,000 clones on record, roughly 87% of them singletons. The ten biggest clones cover 1.8% of the sample. Material: peripheral blood. All receptors derive from a man aged 70-80 years with acute or convalescent COVID-19.

This chain uses TRBV5-6 with TRBJ1-4, with D possibly matching TRBD1 (6 bases). The CDR3 is 13 amino acids. The V and J ends lost 0 bases and 8 bases respectively, with 8 bases between them. In germline, CDR1 is SGHDT, CDR2 YYEEEE. CDR3 protein: CASSLGQVEKLFF. The CDR3 DNA reads as TGTGCCAGCAGCTTGGGACAGGTCGAAAAACTGTTTTTT.

The rearrangement links TRBV10-3 to TRBJ1-1; D is undetermined. CDR3 length equals 14 residues. Germline lookup yields CDR1 ENHRY and CDR2 SYGVKD. Trimming removed 7 bases from V and 1 base from J, with 13 bases in between. Written as DNA, the CDR3 is TGTGCCATCATGGAGGTAGGCGGGAACACTGAAGCTTTCTTT. It translates to CAIMEVGGNTEAFF.

The chain employs TRBV6-6 and TRBJ2-7; tentative D call: TRBD2 (6 bases). The CDR3 contains 16 residues. Germline CDR1 and CDR2: MNHNY and SVGAGI (reference sequence). With 2 bases removed from V and 0 bases from J, the gap between germline ends came to 14 bases. Here the CDR3 DNA reads TGTGCCAGCAGTTACAAATCGACTAGTACCTCCTACGAGCAGTACTTC. Its protein product is CASSYKSTSTSYEQYF.

This clone was counted once. The chain joins TRBV6-6 to TRBJ2-5; D not certain. Trimming removed 0 bases from V and 5 bases from J, with 13 bases in between. The germline V gene encodes CDR1 MNHNY and CDR2 SVGAGI (reference sequence). The CDR3 sequence is 15 residues long. Here the CDR3 DNA reads TGTGCCAGCAGTTACTCGGTGCTGTCTCGGGAGACCCAGTACTTC. It yields the protein CASSYSVLSRETQYF.

This rearrangement joins TRBV2 to TRBJ2-7; 9 nucleotides match TRBD1. Losses at the gene ends were 5 bases for V and 2 bases for J; bases not matched to a gene: 4. The CDR3 has 14 residues. Germline CDR1 reads SNHLY; CDR2 reads FYNNEI. This chain's CDR3 is CASSTDRGTYEQYF. CDR3 nucleotide sequence: TGTGCCAGCAGTACAGACAGGGGGACCTACGAGCAGTACTTC.

The V and J genes are TRBV28 and TRBJ1-6; D possibly corresponds to TRBD1 (6 bases). The V gene's germline CDR1 is MDHEN and CDR2 SYDVKM. Trimming took off 5 bases at V and 9 bases at J, with 14 bases between the two ends. The CDR3 contains 14 residues. CDR3 DNA sequence: TGTGCCAGCAGTGATCCGGAAGGGGGTTCACCCCTCCACTTT. Its translation: CASSDPEGGSPLHF.

The rearrangement uses TRBV2 and TRBJ1-5, with TRBD1 identical over 8 bases. The V gene's germline CDR1 is SNHLY and CDR2 FYNNEI. The CDR3 spans 17 residues. With 6 bases clipped from V and 7 bases from J, the junction kept 17 bases outside the gene matches. The CDR3 protein is CASSVDRVVSQKQPQHF. The CDR3 nucleotides are TGTGCCAGCAGCGTGGACAGGGTGGTCAGTCAGAAACAGCCCCAGCATTTT.

The chain employs TRBV7-9 and TRBJ2-7, with TRBD1 identical over 7 bases. The CDR3 length is 15 residues. The trim removed 3 bases at V and 5 bases at J, leaving 10 bases unmatched. CDR1 and CDR2 from the germline V gene are SEHNR and FQNEAQ (reference sequence). Here the CDR3 DNA reads TGTGCCAGCAGCTTTGGTACAGGGGTGTCGAACGAGCAGTACTTC. It yields the protein CASSFGTGVSNEQYF.

This chain joins TRBV19 and TRBJ1-5; a weak D match, TRBD1 (6 bases). With 7 bases removed from V and 4 bases from J, the gap between germline ends came to 8 bases. The CDR3 sequence is 12 residues long. Germline loops: CDR1 LNHDA, CDR2 SQIVND (reference sequence). The CDR3 here is CASKQGNQPQHF. The CDR3 DNA reads TGTGCCAGTAAACAGGGTAATCAGCCCCAGCATTTT.

This clone has more than one count but fewer than ten. The rearrangement joins TRBV5-1 to TRBJ1-4; TRBD1 is a possible D gene (6 bases). The germline V gene has CDR1 SGHRS and CDR2 YFSETQ. CDR3 length: 16 residues. V was trimmed by 4 bases and J by 4 bases, leaving 17 bases between them. CDR3 coding DNA: TGCGCCAGCAGCCTGGGGGCCGAGACACTTAATGAAAAACTGTTTTTT. The encoded protein is CASSLGAETLNEKLFF.

This clone was recorded only once. The rearrangement joins TRBV25-1 to TRBJ1-2, with TRBD1 as a possible D gene (6 bases). Germline-derived CDR1 and CDR2 are MGHDK and SYGVNS. This CDR3 has 14 residues. Trimming removed 8 bases from V and 0 bases from J, with 13 bases in between. The CDR3 protein is CASVGAPANYGYTF. CDR3 nucleotides: TGTGCCAGCGTGGGGGCCCCAGCTAACTATGGCTACACCTTC.

V is TRBV30 and J is TRBJ2-2; possibly TRBD2 for D (7 bases). With 8 bases removed from V and 4 bases from J, the gap between germline ends came to 20 bases. This CDR3 is 15 amino acids long. Looked up from germline, CDR1 is GTSNPN and CDR2 is SVGIG (reference sequence). This chain's CDR3 is CALARGALGTGELFF. In DNA form, the CDR3 reads TGTGCCCTCGCTCGGGGGGCGCTTGGCACCGGGGAGCTGTTTTTT.

The chain couples TRBV4-2 to TRBJ1-4; 8 bases agree with TRBD1. The germline V gene encodes CDR1 LGHNA and CDR2 YNFKEQ. The CDR3 loop spans 15 amino acids. Trimming cost V 4 bases and J 8 bases; bases outside gene matches: 9. CDR3 nucleotides: TGTGCCAGCAGCCCTCAGGGGGCATCGATCGAAAAACTGTTTTTT. It yields the protein CASSPQGASIEKLFF.

The V and J genes are TRBV29-1 and TRBJ2-2; 10 nucleotides match TRBD1. The CDR3 is 14 amino acids. Germline V gene sequence: CDR1 SQVTM, CDR2 ANQGSEA. V lost 4 bases to trimming and J lost 7 bases; unmatched junction nucleotides: 6. The CDR3 here is CSVGRTGGGGELFF. The CDR3 DNA reads TGCAGCGTTGGTAGGACAGGGGGAGGCGGGGAGCTGTTTTTT.

This clone came up once. The chain is built from TRBV6-4 and TRBJ2-1, with D perhaps TRBD1 (5 bases). Trimming removed 10 bases from V and 7 bases from J, with 23 bases in between. The germline V gene encodes CDR1 MRHNA and CDR2 SNTAGT. CDR3 length equals 15 residues. The CDR3 bases are TGTGCCATCCTCCGATGGGGCCATTTGGGGAATGAGCAGTTCTTC. Translating it yields CAILRWGHLGNEQFF.

The chain links TRBV27 to TRBJ1-2; maybe TRBD1 (6 bases). Germline values: CDR1 MNHEY, CDR2 SMNVEV (reference sequence). Trimming shortened V by 3 bases and J by 10 bases, and 18 bases separated the two germline ends. This CDR3 has 14 residues. CDR3 sequence: CASSFSRTVTDYTF. For the CDR3, the DNA is TGTGCCAGCAGTTTCTCCCGGACAGTGACAGACTACACCTTC.

This clone was counted ten times or more. The rearrangement uses TRBV7-3 and TRBJ2-1, with TRBD1 identical over 9 bases. V gave up 4 bases and J gave up 1 base; unmatched junction bases: 2. Germline V gives CDR1 SGHTA, CDR2 FQGTGA. There are 15 residues in the CDR3. CDR3 sequence: CASSWDRVSYNEQFF. The CDR3, as DNA: TGTGCCAGCAGCTGGGACAGGGTTTCCTACAATGAGCAGTTCTTC.

The rearrangement uses TRBV5-1 and TRBJ1-4; D call uncertain. Germline CDR1 SGHRS, CDR2 YFSETQ. There are 15 residues in the CDR3. Trimming pared 1 base from V and 2 bases from J, leaving 9 bases between. For the CDR3, the DNA is TGCGCCAGCAGCTTGTATGGAGCCACTAATGAAAAACTGTTTTTT. It codes for CASSLYGATNEKLFF.

J is TRBJ2-2 and V is TRBV6-5; 13 bases align to TRBD2. V was clipped by 6 bases and J by 4 bases; unmatched bases: 2. Germline-derived CDR1 and CDR2 are MNHEY and SVGAGI. There are 15 residues in the CDR3. The CDR3 region has the DNA TGTGCCAGCAGCAGACTAGCGGGAGGCACCGGGGAGCTGTTTTTT. It is translated as CASSRLAGGTGELFF.

The chain links TRBV25-1 to TRBJ2-5, with D possibly being TRBD1 (6 bases). There are 15 residues in the CDR3. V dropped 2 bases and J dropped 5 bases, with 15 bases sitting between them. Germline V CDR1 and CDR2: MGHDK, SYGVNS. Here the CDR3 DNA reads TGTGCCAGCAGTGAAAACAGGGACGCGGGCGAGACCCAGTACTTC. Residues: CASSENRDAGETQYF.

This chain uses TRBV6-4 with TRBJ1-1; 9 bases map to TRBD1. CDR3 length: 13 amino acids. The V segment lost 6 bases and the J segment 6 bases; nucleotides outside the gene matches: 5. Looked up from germline, CDR1 is MRHNA and CDR2 is SNTAGT. The DNA of the CDR3 is TGTGCCAGCAGGGGGACAGGGAAGGCTGAAGCTTTCTTT. Its protein product is CASRGTGKAEAFF.

This clone came up once. Different DNA sequences within this sample yield the same CDR3. The rearrangement joins TRBV5-1 to TRBJ1-3, with 7 bases identical to TRBD1. The CDR3 runs 14 residues. CDR1 is SGHRS, CDR2 YFSETQ, per germline. Unmatched junction bases numbered 1, after V lost 3 bases and J lost 1 base. The CDR3 coding sequence is TGCGCCAGCAGCTCAGGGGGATCTGGAAACACCATATATTTT. The encoded protein is CASSSGGSGNTIYF.

The chain employs TRBV19 and TRBJ2-3, with 9 bases that match TRBD1. The length of the CDR3 is 15 residues. Per the germline V gene, CDR1 is LNHDA and CDR2 is SQIVND (reference sequence). The V and J ends lost 5 bases and 5 bases, in that order; junction bases with no gene match: 8. The CDR3 is CASSLFTGGLDTQYF. In nucleotides, the CDR3 is TGTGCCAGTAGTCTGTTCACAGGGGGCTTAGATACGCAGTATTTT.

CDR3 loop: CASSDQGAPTNEKLFF. CDR3 DNA sequence: TGTGCCAGCAGCGATCAGGGGGCTCCCACTAATGAAAAACTGTTTTTT. The chain uses TRBV3-1 (or the pseudogene TRBV3-2) and TRBJ1-4, with 8 bases identical to TRBD1. The CDR3 loop spans 16 amino acids. Germline CDR1 is LGHDT and CDR2 is YNNKEL (reference sequence). Trimming at V came to 5 bases and at J to 2 bases, leaving 7 bases not matched to a gene.

The gene calls are TRBV5-6 and TRBJ1-3; 9 positions agree with TRBD1. CDR1 and CDR2 from the germline V gene are SGHDT and YYEEEE. The J segment lost 4 bases and the V segment lost 0 bases, leaving 2 bases of the junction unmatched. This CDR3 is built from 15 residues. This CDR3 is CASSLGQGVGNTIYF. The CDR3 region has the DNA TGTGCCAGCAGCTTGGGACAGGGGGTAGGAAACACCATATATTTT. Based on the CDR3 plus reference TRBV5-6 and TRBJ1-3, the full variable domain is DAGVTQSPTHLIKTRGQQVTLRCSPKSGHDTVSWYQQALGQGPQFIFQYYEEEERQRGNFPDRFSGHQFPNYSSELNVNALLLGDSALYLCASSLGQGVGNTIYFGEGSWLTVV.

V and J are TRBV6-5 and TRBJ2-3; 11 nucleotides line up with TRBD2. CDR3 length: 15 amino acids. Per germline, CDR1 MNHEY and CDR2 SVGAGI. V shed 4 bases, J shed 3 bases, and the junction held 3 bases outside the gene matches. The CDR3 DNA follows: TGTGCCAGCAGTTTCACTAGCGGGAGAACAGATACGCAGTATTTT. This encodes CASSFTSGRTDTQYF.

The rearrangement joins TRBV6-6 to TRBJ2-5; 14 bases are shared with TRBD2. The CDR3 is 15 amino acids. The trim removed 6 bases at V and 6 bases at J, leaving 6 bases unmatched. Germline assignment: CDR1 MNHNY and CDR2 SVGAGI (reference sequence). The CDR3 DNA reads as TGTGCCAGCAGCGGGACTAGCGGGAGCTCCAAGACCCAGTACTTC. Translating gives CASSGTSGSSKTQYF.

The rearrangement joins TRBV18 to TRBJ2-5, with a possible D match to TRBD1 (6 bases). Germline V gene lookup returns CDR1 KGHSH and CDR2 LQKENI. Trimming took 2 bases from V and 7 from J, leaving 14 bases between them. CDR3 length: 14 amino acids. In DNA form, the CDR3 reads TGTGCCAGCTCACCAAGGCCGGAAGGGGGGACCCAGTACTTC. Translating it yields CASSPRPEGGTQYF.